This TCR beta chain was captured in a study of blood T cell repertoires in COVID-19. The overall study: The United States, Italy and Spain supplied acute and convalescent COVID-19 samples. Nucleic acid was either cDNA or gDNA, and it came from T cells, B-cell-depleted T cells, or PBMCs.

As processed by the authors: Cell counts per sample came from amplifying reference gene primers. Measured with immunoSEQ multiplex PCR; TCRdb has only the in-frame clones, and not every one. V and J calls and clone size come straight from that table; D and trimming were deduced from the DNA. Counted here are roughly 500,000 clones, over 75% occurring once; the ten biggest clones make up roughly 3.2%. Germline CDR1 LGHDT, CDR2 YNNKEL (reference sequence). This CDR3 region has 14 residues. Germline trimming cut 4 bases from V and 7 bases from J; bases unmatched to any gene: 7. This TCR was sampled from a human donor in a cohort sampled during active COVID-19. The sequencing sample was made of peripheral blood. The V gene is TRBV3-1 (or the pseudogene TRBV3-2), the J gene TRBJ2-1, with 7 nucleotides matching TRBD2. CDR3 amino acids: CASSLKSGTNEQFF. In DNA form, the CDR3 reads TGTGCCAGCAGCCTAAAGAGCGGGACGAATGAGCAGTTCTTC.